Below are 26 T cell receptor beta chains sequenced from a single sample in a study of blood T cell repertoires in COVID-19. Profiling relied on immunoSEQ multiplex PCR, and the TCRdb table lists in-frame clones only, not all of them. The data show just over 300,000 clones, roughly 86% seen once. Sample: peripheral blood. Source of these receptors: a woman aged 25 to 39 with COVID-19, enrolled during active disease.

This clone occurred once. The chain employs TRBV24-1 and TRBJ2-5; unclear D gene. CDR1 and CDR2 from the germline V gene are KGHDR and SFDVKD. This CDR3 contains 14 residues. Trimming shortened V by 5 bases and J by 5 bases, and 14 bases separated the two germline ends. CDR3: CATSGGLPRETQYF. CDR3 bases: TGTGCCACCAGTGGAGGTCTGCCCCGGGAGACCCAGTACTTC.

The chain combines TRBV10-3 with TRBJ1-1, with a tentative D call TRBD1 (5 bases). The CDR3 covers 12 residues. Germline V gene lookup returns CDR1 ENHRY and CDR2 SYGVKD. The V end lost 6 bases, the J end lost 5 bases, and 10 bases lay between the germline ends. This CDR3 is CAIRGSGTEAFF. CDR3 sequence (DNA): TGTGCCATCAGGGGTTCAGGGACTGAAGCTTTCTTT.

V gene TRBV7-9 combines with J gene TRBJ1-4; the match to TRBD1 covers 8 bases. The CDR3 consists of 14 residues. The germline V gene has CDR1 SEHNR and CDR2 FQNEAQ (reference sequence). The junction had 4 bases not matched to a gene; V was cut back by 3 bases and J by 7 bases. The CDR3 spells CASSFDRGGEKLFF. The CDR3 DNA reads TGTGCCAGCAGCTTTGACAGGGGTGGTGAAAAACTGTTTTTT. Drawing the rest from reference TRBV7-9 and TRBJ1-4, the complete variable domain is DTGVSQNPRHKITKRGQNVTFRCDPISEHNRLYWYRQTLGQGPEFLTYFQNEAQLEKSRLLSDRFSAERPKGSFSTLEIQRTEQGDSAMYLCASSFDRGGEKLFFGSGTQLSVL.

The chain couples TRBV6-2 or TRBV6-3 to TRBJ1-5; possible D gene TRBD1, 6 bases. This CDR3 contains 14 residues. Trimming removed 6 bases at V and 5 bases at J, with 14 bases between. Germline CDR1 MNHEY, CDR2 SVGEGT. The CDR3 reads CASSPDRPYQPQHF. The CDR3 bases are TGTGCCAGCAGCCCCGACAGGCCCTATCAGCCCCAGCATTTT.

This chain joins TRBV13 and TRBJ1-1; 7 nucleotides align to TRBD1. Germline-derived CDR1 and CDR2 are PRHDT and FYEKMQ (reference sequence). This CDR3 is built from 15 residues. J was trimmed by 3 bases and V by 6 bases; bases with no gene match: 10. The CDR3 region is CASRLINDRDTEAFF. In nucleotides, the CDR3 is TGTGCCAGCAGACTTATTAACGACAGGGACACTGAAGCTTTCTTT.

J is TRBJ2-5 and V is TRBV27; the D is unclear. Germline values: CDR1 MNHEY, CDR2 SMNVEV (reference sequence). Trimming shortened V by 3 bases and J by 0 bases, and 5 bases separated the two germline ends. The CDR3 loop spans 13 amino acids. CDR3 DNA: TGTGCCAGCAGTTTCCAGTACCAAGAGACCCAGTACTTC. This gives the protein CASSFQYQETQYF.

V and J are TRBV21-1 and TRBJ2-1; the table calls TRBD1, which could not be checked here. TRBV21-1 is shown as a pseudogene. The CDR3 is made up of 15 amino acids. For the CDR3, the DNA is TGTGCCAGCAGCGCCCGGGACAGGGGGCAGCCTGAGCAGTTCTTC. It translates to CASSARDRGQPEQFF.

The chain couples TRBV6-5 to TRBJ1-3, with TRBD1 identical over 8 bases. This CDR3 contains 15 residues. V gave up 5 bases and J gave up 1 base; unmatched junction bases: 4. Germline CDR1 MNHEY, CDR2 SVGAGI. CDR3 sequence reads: CASSRQGNSGNTIYF. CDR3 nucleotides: TGTGCCAGCAGTCGACAGGGGAATTCTGGAAACACCATATATTTT.

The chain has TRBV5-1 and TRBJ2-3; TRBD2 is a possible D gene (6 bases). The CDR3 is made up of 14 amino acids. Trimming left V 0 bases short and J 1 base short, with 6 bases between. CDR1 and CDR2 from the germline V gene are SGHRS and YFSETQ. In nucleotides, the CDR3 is TGCGCCAGCAGCTTGGCTAGCGGCACAGATACGCAGTATTTT. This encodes CASSLASGTDTQYF. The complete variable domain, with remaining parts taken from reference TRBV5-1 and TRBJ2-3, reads KAGVTQTPRYLIKTRGQQVTLSCSPISGHRSVSWYQQTPGQGLQFLFEYFSETQRNKGNFPGRFSGRQFSNSRSEMNVSTLELGDSALYLCASSLASGTDTQYFGPGTRLTVL.

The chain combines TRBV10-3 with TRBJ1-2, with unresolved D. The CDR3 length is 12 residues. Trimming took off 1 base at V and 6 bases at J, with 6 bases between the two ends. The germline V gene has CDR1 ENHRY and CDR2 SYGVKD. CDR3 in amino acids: CAISELADGYTF. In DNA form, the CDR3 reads TGTGCCATCAGTGAGTTGGCCGATGGCTACACCTTC.

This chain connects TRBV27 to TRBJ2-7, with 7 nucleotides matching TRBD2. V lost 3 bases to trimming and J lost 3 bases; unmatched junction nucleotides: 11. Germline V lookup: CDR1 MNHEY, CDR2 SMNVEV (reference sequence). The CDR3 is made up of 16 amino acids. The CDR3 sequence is CASSFYGGEGLYEQYF. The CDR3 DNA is TGTGCCAGCAGTTTCTATGGTGGGGAGGGGCTCTACGAGCAGTACTTC.

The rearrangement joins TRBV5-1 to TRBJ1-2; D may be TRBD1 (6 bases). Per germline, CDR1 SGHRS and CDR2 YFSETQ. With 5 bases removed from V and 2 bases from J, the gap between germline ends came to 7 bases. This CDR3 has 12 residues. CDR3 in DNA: TGCGCCAGCAGTGGACAGAACTATGGCTACACCTTC. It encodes CASSGQNYGYTF.

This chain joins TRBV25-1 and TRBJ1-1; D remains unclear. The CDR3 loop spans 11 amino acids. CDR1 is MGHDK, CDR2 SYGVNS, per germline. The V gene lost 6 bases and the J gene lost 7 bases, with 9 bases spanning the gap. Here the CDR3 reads CASRNTGEAFF. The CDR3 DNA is TGTGCCAGCAGGAACACGGGTGAAGCTTTCTTT.

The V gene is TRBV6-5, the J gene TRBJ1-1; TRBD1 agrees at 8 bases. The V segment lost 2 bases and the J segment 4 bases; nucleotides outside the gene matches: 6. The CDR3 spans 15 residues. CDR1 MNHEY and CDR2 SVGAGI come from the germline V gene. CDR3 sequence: CASSYPRQGITEAFF. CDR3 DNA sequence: TGTGCCAGCAGTTACCCACGACAGGGGATCACTGAAGCTTTCTTT.

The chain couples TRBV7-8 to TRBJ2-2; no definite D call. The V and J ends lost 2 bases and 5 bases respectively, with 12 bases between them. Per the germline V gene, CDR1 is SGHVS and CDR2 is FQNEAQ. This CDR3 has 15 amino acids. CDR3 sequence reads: CASSLFSTGTGELFF. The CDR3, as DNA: TGTGCCAGCAGCTTATTTTCAACCGGGACCGGGGAGCTGTTTTTT.

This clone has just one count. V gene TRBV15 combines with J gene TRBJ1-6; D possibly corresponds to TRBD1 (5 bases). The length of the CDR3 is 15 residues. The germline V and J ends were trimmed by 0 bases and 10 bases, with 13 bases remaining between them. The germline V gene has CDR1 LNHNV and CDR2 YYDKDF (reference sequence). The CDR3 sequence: CATSRDLGAGSPLHF. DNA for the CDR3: TGTGCCACCAGCAGAGATTTAGGGGCCGGGTCACCCCTCCACTTT.

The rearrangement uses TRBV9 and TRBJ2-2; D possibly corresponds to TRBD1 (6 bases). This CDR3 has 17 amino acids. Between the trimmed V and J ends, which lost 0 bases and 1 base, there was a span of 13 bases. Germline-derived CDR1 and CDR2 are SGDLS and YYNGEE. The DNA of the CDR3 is TGTGCCAGCAGCGTAGTACAGGCAGGGGAGAACACCGGGGAGCTGTTTTTT. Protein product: CASSVVQAGENTGELFF.

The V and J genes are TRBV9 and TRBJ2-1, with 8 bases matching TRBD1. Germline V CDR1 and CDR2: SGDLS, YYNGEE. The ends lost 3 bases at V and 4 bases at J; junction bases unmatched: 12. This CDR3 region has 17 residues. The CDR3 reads CASSEEDRADEYNEQFF. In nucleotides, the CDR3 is TGTGCCAGCAGCGAAGAGGACAGGGCCGACGAGTACAATGAGCAGTTCTTC.

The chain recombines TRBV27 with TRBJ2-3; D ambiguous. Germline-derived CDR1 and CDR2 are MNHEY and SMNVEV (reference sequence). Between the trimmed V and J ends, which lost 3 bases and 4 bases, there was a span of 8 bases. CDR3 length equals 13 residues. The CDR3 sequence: CASSFFSADTQYF. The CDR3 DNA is TGTGCCAGCAGTTTCTTCTCGGCAGATACGCAGTATTTT.

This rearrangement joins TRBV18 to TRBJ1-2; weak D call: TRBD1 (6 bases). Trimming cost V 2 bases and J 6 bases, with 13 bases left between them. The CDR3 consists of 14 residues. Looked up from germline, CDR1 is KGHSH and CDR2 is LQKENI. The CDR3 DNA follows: TGTGCCAGCTCACCATCTGCAGGGGTCGATGGCTACACCTTC. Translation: CASSPSAGVDGYTF.

The DNA for the CDR3 is TGTGCCAGCAGTCTTAGCGGGGGGCGATCCAATGAGCAGTTCTTC. Protein sequence: CASSLSGGRSNEQFF. The chain carries TRBV6-2 or TRBV6-3 and TRBJ2-1; 10 bases align to TRBD2. V was clipped by 5 bases and J by 6 bases; unmatched bases: 7. The CDR3 extends over 15 amino acids. Germline assignment: CDR1 MNHEY and CDR2 SVGEGT.

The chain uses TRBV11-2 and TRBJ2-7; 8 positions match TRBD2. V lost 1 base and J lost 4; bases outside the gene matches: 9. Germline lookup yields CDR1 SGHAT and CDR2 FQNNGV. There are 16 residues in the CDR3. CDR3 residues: CASSLGPGLVLYEQYF. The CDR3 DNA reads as TGTGCCAGCAGCTTAGGGCCGGGACTAGTCCTTTACGAGCAGTACTTC.

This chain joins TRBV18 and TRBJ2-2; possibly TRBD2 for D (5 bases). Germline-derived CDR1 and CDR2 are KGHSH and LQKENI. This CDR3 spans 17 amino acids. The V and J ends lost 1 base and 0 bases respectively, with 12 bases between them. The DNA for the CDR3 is TGTGCCAGCTCACCACAGCGGTCAGGTCCGAACACCGGGGAGCTGTTTTTT. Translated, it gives CASSPQRSGPNTGELFF.

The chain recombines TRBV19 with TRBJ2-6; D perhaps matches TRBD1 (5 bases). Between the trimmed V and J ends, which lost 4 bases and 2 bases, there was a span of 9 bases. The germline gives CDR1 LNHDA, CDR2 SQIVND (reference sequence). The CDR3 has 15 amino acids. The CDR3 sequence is CASSTQAAGANVLTF. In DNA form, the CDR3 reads TGTGCCAGTAGTACACAGGCCGCTGGGGCCAACGTCCTGACTTTC. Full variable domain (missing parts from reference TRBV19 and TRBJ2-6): DGGITQSPKYLFRKEGQNVTLSCEQNLNHDAMYWYRQDPGQGLRLIYYSQIVNDFQKGDIAEGYSVSREKKESFPLTVTSAQKNPTAFYLCASSTQAAGANVLTFGAGSRLTVL.

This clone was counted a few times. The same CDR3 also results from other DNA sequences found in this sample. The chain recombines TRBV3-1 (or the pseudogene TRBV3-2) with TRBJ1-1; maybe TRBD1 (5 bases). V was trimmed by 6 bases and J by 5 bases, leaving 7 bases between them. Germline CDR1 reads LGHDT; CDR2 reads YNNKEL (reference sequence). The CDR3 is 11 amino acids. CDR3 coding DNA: TGTGCCAGCAGGGGGGGAACTGAAGCTTTCTTT. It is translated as CASRGGTEAFF.

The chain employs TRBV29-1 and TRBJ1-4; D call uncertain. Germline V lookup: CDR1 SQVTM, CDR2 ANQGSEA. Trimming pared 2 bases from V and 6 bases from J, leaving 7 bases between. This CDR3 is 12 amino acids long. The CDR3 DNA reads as TGCAGCGTTGAACACTTTTATGAAAAACTGTTTTTT. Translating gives CSVEHFYEKLFF.